Here is one TCR beta chain with its context. The sample is drawn from a study of control samples from healthy donors and cancer patients. Sequencing used immunoSEQ multiplex PCR; TCRdb keeps in-frame clones, though not all of them. The table shows approximately 150,000 clones, with more than 85% occurring only once. V was clipped by 4 bases and J by 5 bases; unmatched bases: 6. The CDR3 consists of 14 residues. Germline lookup yields CDR1 MGHDK and CDR2 SYGVNS. The sample comprised blood. The chain has TRBV25-1 and TRBJ2-3; the match to TRBD1 covers 7 bases. The TCR was taken from a man in his late teens or twenties in good health. CDR3 DNA sequence: TGTGCCAGCAGTGGATCGGACAGGCTAGATACGCAGTATTTT. Its translation: CASSGSDRLDTQYF.